This note documents a single T cell receptor beta chain sequence. V dropped 0 bases and J dropped 5; count of bases not matched to a gene: 4. Germline V gene lookup returns CDR1 SGHRS and CDR2 YFSETQ. This CDR3 is 15 amino acids long. This record comes from a study of cytotoxic CD8 clonotypes in ibrutinib-treated CLL. Study-level information: The average sample held roughly 250,000 productive templates and 94,082 productive rearrangements.

Assay used: immunoSEQ multiplex PCR; TCRdb lists only in-frame clones, some missing. The repertoire holds just over 200,000 clones, with about 75% as singletons. The sequences come from PBMCs, collected after 12 months of ibrutinib treatment. The chain joins TRBV5-1 to TRBJ1-2, with 10 bases fitting TRBD1. This TCR came from a human donor with chronic lymphocytic leukemia. CDR3 nucleotides: TGCGCCAGCAGCTTGGCCCGGACAGGGGGATATGGCTACACCTTC. This translates into CASSLARTGGYGYTF.